This T cell receptor (beta chain) was recorded in a study of shared clonotypes between healthy human individuals (dated by TCRdb to the early 2020s). With respect to the entire study: The cohort included a few men and a couple of women between 18 and 49 years of age. To estimate repertoire size and how much clonotype sharing occurs between individuals, the study deeply sequenced the blood TCR repertoires of several healthy adults. To increase sequencing depth and limit assay-specific biases, different laboratories used diverse techniques to prepare libraries and sequence TCR repertoires. Between about 0.85 and 10 billion PBMCs per donor were obtained by leukapheresis. General findings and caveats noted by the study authors: Pairwise subsampling indicated that sequencing depth was expected to affect the degree of clonotype sharing among donors. Because the study included only a small number of donors, the genetic and exposure-history diversity represented was limited. Sampling was restricted to blood, and TCR repertoires in tissues likely differ from the TCR repertoires found in blood.

The donors were healthy, HIV-negative adults with no recently reported acute infections or vaccinations. All donors were Caucasian adults living in Nashville, Tennessee, USA. In the unsorted samples, roughly 90 million PBMCs were counted, and genomic DNA was extracted using the QIAamp DNA Blood Mini kit. Blood was collected by leukapheresis, and PBMCs were isolated by Ficoll-Histopaque density gradient centrifugation and then cryopreserved in liquid nitrogen vapor phase. The CDR3 runs 15 amino acids, cysteine and phenylalanine included. The sequence is cut down to CDR3 DNA, 45 bases in frame from base 1. The V and J ends are trimmed by 1 base and 6 bases, leaving 15 bases between them. The germline V gene gives CDR1 as LGHNA and CDR2 as YNFKEQ. TCR CDR3 regions were amplified from genomic DNA by multiplex PCR using the deep immunoSEQ assay. Extracted genomic DNA from each cell subset was distributed evenly across all wells of several immunoSEQ 96-well plates, and each plate was treated as a replicate. Each replicate PCR for unsorted PBMC received 300 to 350 ng genomic DNA, equal to about 30,000 T cell genomes. Ten immunoSEQ deep assay plates were used to sequence unsorted PBMC genomic DNA. Purified libraries were measured with a Qubit 3.0 fluorometer, size-checked on a Bioanalyzer 2100, and measured again with the KAPA Library Quantification kit. Each immunoSEQ 96-well plate was sequenced on its own single-read 150-cycle Illumina NextSeq 550 flow cell. Concerning the study's data processing: Because the immunoSEQ output held only junctional sequences and lacked quality scores, the filtering could not match the filtering applied to full-length reads. Sequences were annotated with PyIR, a Python wrapper for IgBLAST v1.9, and V/J genes and CDR3 were assigned using IMGT germline references. Reads were filtered out if the reads had weak V/J assignments (E-value above 1e-6), no CDR3, stop codons, out-of-frame junctions, or ambiguous translated residues. A V3J clonotype was defined by an identical inferred V gene, J gene, and CDR3 amino acid sequence. Percentage overlap between repertoires was computed as shared unique clonotypes divided by the size of the smaller repertoire. Repertoire richness was assessed with RTK rarefaction, the Chao1 estimator, and Recon v2.1 estimates of unobserved clonotypes. The clones in this table, taken by TCRdb from immuneACCESS, are in-frame only. Not every clone is retained; where verified, under half of the shortfall comes from an unresolved V gene, and the cause of the rest is unknown. V and J calls and clone size are those listed in that table; D and trimming were worked out from the DNA. The sample includes hundreds of thousands of clones, with more than 75% observed a single time. The top ten clones comprise about 13% of the sample.

Worth noting for this clone: What antigen it recognizes has not been identified. No much larger clone exists at a distance of one base, and base qualities are not known.

Material for sequencing was PBMCs. The clonotype originates from a woman aged 40 to 55 in good health. Some clones in this sample may be carry-over from other donors' samples. The sequence joins TRBV4-2 to TRBJ1-1; TRBD1 is possibly the D segment (6 matching bases). The nucleotides read TGTGCCAGCAGCCAAGGGGGGGGCCGACATTCTGAAGCTTTCTTT. This codes for CASSQGGGRHSEAFF.